A selection of T cell receptor beta chains follows, all from one sample in a study of cytomegalovirus exposure and HLA in healthy donors. Assay used: immunoSEQ multiplex PCR; TCRdb lists only in-frame clones, some missing. The top ten hold about 0.58% of the sample, which has hundreds of thousands of clones, approximately 84% seen once. What was sequenced was PBMCs. The receptor set was obtained from a woman between 40 and 55 years old in good health and CMV-seronegative. Both conserved end residues are part of each CDR3. The D gene is left open where the match is weak. Expanded clones get a size class; other rows say once, few or many, or leave the size out.

clone size | J gene | D gene | V gene | CDR3 protein | CDR3 DNA
- | TRBJ1-6 | - | TRBV11-3 | CASSLQGRNSPLHF | TGTGCCAGCAGCCTACAGGGCAGGAATTCACCCCTCCACTTT
- | TRBJ2-2 | - | TRBV11-3 | CASSLSPATGELFF | TGTGCCAGCAGCTTGAGCCCCGCGACCGGGGAGCTGTTTTTT
- | TRBJ2-7 | - | TRBV29-1 | CSAMTGVDYEQYF | TGCAGCGCCATGACAGGTGTCGACTACGAGCAGTACTTC
- | TRBJ2-2 | TRBD1 | TRBV29-1 | CSVAPGDSDSANTGELFF | TGCAGCGTGGCCCCAGGGGACAGTGATAGTGCGAACACCGGGGAGCTGTTTTTT
- | TRBJ2-5 | - | TRBV2 | CASRQTAIETQYF | TGTGCCAGCAGACAAACAGCTATAGAGACCCAGTACTTC
once | TRBJ2-1 | TRBD2 | TRBV6-1 | CASSEIQGGGSYNEQFF | TGTGCCAGCAGTGAAATTCAGGGCGGGGGGTCCTACAATGAGCAGTTCTTC
- | TRBJ2-7 | TRBD1 | TRBV30 | CAWSVLRTGRRTYEQYF | TGTGCCTGGAGTGTATTGAGGACAGGTCGCAGGACCTACGAGCAGTACTTC
- | TRBJ2-7 | - | TRBV28 | CASSPPGSSSYEQYF | TGTGCCAGCAGTCCCCCGGGGTCAAGCTCCTACGAGCAGTACTTC
few | TRBJ2-7 | TRBD2 | TRBV7-8 | CASSLAGGLGSYEQYF | TGTGCCAGCAGCTTAGCGGGAGGGCTGGGCTCCTACGAGCAGTACTTC
- | TRBJ2-7 | - | TRBV23-1 | CASSLLHRDTTYEQYF | TGCGCCAGCAGTCTACTCCACCGGGACACTACCTACGAGCAGTACTTC
- | TRBJ2-7 | - | TRBV4-2 | CASSQFSRREVRDEQYF | TGTGCCAGCAGCCAATTTTCCCGCAGGGAAGTCAGGGACGAGCAGTACTTC
- | TRBJ2-3 | TRBD2 | TRBV5-6 | CASSPGLAGGLWDTQYF | TGTGCCAGCAGCCCGGGACTAGCGGGGGGGCTTTGGGATACGCAGTATTTT
- | TRBJ2-1 | - | TRBV4-3 | CASSQDPRSSGGGGLKQFF | TGCGCCAGCAGCCAAGACCCTCGATCTTCAGGGGGCGGGGGTTTGAAGCAGTTCTTC
- | TRBJ2-6 | TRBD1 | TRBV27 | CASSPGDRFLSGANVLTF | TGTGCCAGCAGTCCGGGGGACAGGTTCCTCTCTGGGGCCAACGTCCTGACTTTC
- | TRBJ2-5 | TRBD1 | TRBV7-9 | CSSSLIGQGETQYF | TGTTCCAGCAGCTTAATTGGACAGGGCGAGACCCAGTACTTC